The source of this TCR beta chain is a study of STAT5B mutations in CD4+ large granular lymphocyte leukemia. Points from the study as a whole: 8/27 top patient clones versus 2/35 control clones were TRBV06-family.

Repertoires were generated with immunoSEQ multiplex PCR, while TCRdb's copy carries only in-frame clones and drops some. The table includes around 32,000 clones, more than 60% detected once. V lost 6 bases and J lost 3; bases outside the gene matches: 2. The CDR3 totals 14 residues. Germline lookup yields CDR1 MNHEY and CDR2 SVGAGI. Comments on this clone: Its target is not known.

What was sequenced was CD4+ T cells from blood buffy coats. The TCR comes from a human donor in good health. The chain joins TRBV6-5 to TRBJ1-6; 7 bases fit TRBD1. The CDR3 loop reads CASSRQGYNSPLHF. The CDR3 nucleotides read TGTGCCAGCAGCAGACAGGGCTATAATTCACCCCTCCACTTT.